This T cell receptor (beta chain) was sequenced for a study of T cell responses to AZD1222 COVID-19 vaccine. Study-level information: Recipients boosted at about 4 weeks or about 12 weeks are pooled.

Sequencing was performed with immunoSEQ multiplex PCR; in TCRdb, only in-frame clones are kept and a portion is missing. The top ten clones hold roughly 1.2% of a sample with fewer than 130,000 clones, about 92% of them seen once. General observations from the study: Every sample of the repertoires postdated the peak T cell response.

The trim removed 0 bases at V and 3 bases at J, leaving 5 bases unmatched. CDR3 length: 16 residues. Germline V gives CDR1 SGHAT, CDR2 FQDESV (reference sequence). Details on this clone: Its specificity is not known.

The V call is TRBV11-1, the J call TRBJ2-3; 8 positions match TRBD2. Sequencing was performed on peripheral blood, taken on day 0 of AZD1222 vaccination. The sequence came from an adult in good health. The CDR3 DNA reads as TGTGCCAGCAGCTTAGCGGCGAGACTAGCGACAGATACGCAGTATTTT. The encoded protein is CASSLAARLATDTQYF.